Below, one TCR beta chain is given with its context. This CDR3 comprises 16 residues. Deletions cut 1 base from V and 4 bases from J, with 16 bases between. Germline V gives CDR1 SGHVS, CDR2 FQNEAQ. The sample originates from a study of blood T cell repertoires in COVID-19. TCRdb's copy holds only in-frame clones and misses some; the assay was immunoSEQ multiplex PCR. The profile shows roughly 260,000 clones, about 87% of them singletons. Sequencing input: peripheral blood. The sequence derives from a man in his sixties who had recovered from COVID-19. The V call is TRBV7-8, the J call TRBJ1-2, with D uncertain. CDR3 protein: CASSLEERQSFYGYTF. The CDR3 nucleotides read TGTGCCAGCAGCTTAGAAGAGAGGCAGTCCTTCTATGGCTACACCTTC.